This TCR beta chain is from a study of shared clonotypes between healthy human individuals. Whole-study context: CD4 naive and CD4 memory each took three plates per donor, while CD8 naive took two and CD8 memory one.

CDR1 is SGHVS and CDR2 is FNYEAQ in the germline V gene. V lost 5 bases and J 3 bases, leaving 11 bases between the germline ends. The CDR3 has 13 residues. Regarding this clone: Its antigen remains unknown.

CD45RO negativity and positive selection for CCR7 defined naive CD8 cells, a population that excluded terminally differentiated effector memory CD45RA+ cells. Adults of Caucasian background living in Nashville, Tennessee made up all donors. Findings and caveats of the study: Memory subsets generally showed smaller estimated richness than naive subsets did. The generation probabilities recorded for non-shared clonotypes fell below those of clonotypes shared by all four donors.

Profiling relied on immunoSEQ multiplex PCR, and the TCRdb table lists in-frame clones only, not all of them. The table records around 640,000 clones, roughly 96% of them present only once. Input material: naive CD8+ T cells sorted from blood. V and J are TRBV7-6 and TRBJ2-7; D unresolved. The sequence came from a woman aged 25 to 45 in good health. The CDR3 coding sequence is TGTGCCAGCAGCGAGATCGACGGCTACGAGCAGTACTTC. It translates to CASSEIDGYEQYF.